This is a list of T cell receptor beta chains from one sample in a study of CD8+CD57+ T cells in acquired aplastic anemia. TCRdb processed the reads anew with MiXCR; each CDR3 protein has one entry. The sample comprises some 290,000 distinct CDR3 sequences, 56% of which are singletons, and roughly 8% rests with the top ten. The sequenced sample was sorted CD4+, CD8+, or CD8+CD57+ T cells (not recorded which) from PBMCs. The source of these receptors is a human donor with severe aplastic anemia or a healthy control (not recorded which). The CDR3 runs from the conserved cysteine through the conserved F or W. D genes are given only for firm matches. Only part of the rows carry a size: once, few, many, or a class if the clone is expanded.

J gene: TRBJ1-2; CDR3 length: 16; clone size: many; D gene: -; V gene: TRBV6-1; CDR3 protein: CASSEAAASYIYGYTF; CDR3 DNA: TGTGCCAGCAGTGAAGCAGCGGCTTCCTACATCTATGGCTACACCTTC
J gene: TRBJ2-5; CDR3 length: 14; clone size: many; D gene: -; V gene: TRBV9; CDR3 protein: CASSVGQGIETQYF; CDR3 DNA: TGTGCCAGCAGCGTAGGCCAGGGGATAGAGACCCAGTACTTC
J gene: TRBJ1-2; CDR3 length: 10; clone size: few; D gene: TRBD1; V gene: TRBV10-3; CDR3 protein: CATSGGGYTF; CDR3 DNA: TGTGCCACCTCAGGGGGCGGCTACACCTTC
J gene: TRBJ1-2; CDR3 length: 15; clone size: few; D gene: TRBD1; V gene: TRBV24-1; CDR3 protein: CATSDTGTGNYGYTF; CDR3 DNA: TGTGCCACCAGTGACACCGGGACAGGGAACTATGGCTACACCTTC
J gene: TRBJ2-7; CDR3 length: 15; clone size: -; D gene: TRBD1; V gene: TRBV19; CDR3 protein: CASSIRDRGPYEQYF; CDR3 DNA: TGTGCCAGTAGTATCCGGGACAGGGGCCCCTACGAGCAGTACTTC
J gene: TRBJ1-5; CDR3 length: 17; clone size: many; D gene: -; V gene: TRBV6-2/TRBV6-3; CDR3 protein: CASSSHTGLGTNQPQHF; CDR3 DNA: TGTGCCAGCAGCAGCCATACAGGGTTAGGTACCAATCAGCCCCAGCATTTT
J gene: TRBJ2-1; CDR3 length: 13; clone size: -; D gene: TRBD2; V gene: TRBV7-3; CDR3 protein: CASGTSGGNEQFF; CDR3 DNA: TGTGCCAGCGGGACTAGCGGGGGCAATGAGCAGTTCTTC
J gene: TRBJ1-2; CDR3 length: 13; clone size: many; D gene: -; V gene: TRBV29-1; CDR3 protein: CSVEEGRRYGYTF; CDR3 DNA: TGCAGCGTTGAAGAGGGCAGGCGGTATGGCTACACCTTC
J gene: TRBJ1-1; CDR3 length: 15; clone size: -; D gene: -; V gene: TRBV15; CDR3 protein: CATAPPQGGDTEAFF; CDR3 DNA: TGTGCCACCGCCCCCCCACAGGGAGGGGACACTGAAGCTTTCTTT
J gene: TRBJ2-7; CDR3 length: 15; clone size: few; D gene: -; V gene: TRBV7-2; CDR3 protein: CASSLGRQFSYEQYF; CDR3 DNA: TGTGCCAGCAGCTTAGGCCGACAGTTCTCCTACGAGCAGTACTTC
J gene: TRBJ2-2; CDR3 length: 16; clone size: many; D gene: TRBD2; V gene: TRBV20-1; CDR3 protein: CSARDVQAGGTGELFF; CDR3 DNA: TGCAGTGCTAGAGATGTGCAAGCGGGGGGGACCGGGGAGCTGTTTTTT
J gene: TRBJ2-3; CDR3 length: 13; clone size: once; D gene: -; V gene: TRBV20-1; CDR3 protein: CSARAPPRDTQYF; CDR3 DNA: TGCAGTGCTAGAGCGCCCCCGCGGGATACGCAGTATTTT
J gene: TRBJ1-2; CDR3 length: 14; clone size: many; D gene: TRBD1; V gene: TRBV20-1; CDR3 protein: CSASQTGGAYGYTF; CDR3 DNA: TGCAGTGCTAGCCAGACAGGGGGTGCCTATGGCTACACCTTC
J gene: TRBJ2-3; CDR3 length: 19; clone size: -; D gene: TRBD2; V gene: TRBV7-8; CDR3 protein: CASSSPSLAGGPRTDTQYF; CDR3 DNA: TGTGCCAGCAGCTCCCCCAGCCTAGCGGGAGGGCCGCGCACAGATACGCAGTATTTT
J gene: TRBJ2-5; CDR3 length: 14; clone size: many; D gene: -; V gene: TRBV25-1; CDR3 protein: CASSESATTETQYF; CDR3 DNA: TGTGCCAGCAGTGAATCTGCGACAACAGAGACCCAGTACTTC
J gene: TRBJ2-3; CDR3 length: 16; clone size: -; D gene: TRBD2; V gene: TRBV20-1; CDR3 protein: CSARSPSGRAADTQYF; CDR3 DNA: TGCAGTGCTAGATCGCCTAGCGGGAGGGCCGCAGATACGCAGTATTTT
J gene: TRBJ1-1; CDR3 length: 15; clone size: many; D gene: TRBD1; V gene: TRBV5-1; CDR3 protein: CASSGGSPLEGEAFF; CDR3 DNA: TGCGCCAGCTCAGGGGGGAGCCCTCTTGAGGGTGAAGCTTTCTTT
J gene: TRBJ1-1; CDR3 length: 12; clone size: once; D gene: -; V gene: TRBV25-1; CDR3 protein: CAAGTSGTEAFF; CDR3 DNA: TGTGCCGCGGGGACGTCGGGCACTGAAGCTTTCTTT
J gene: TRBJ2-1; CDR3 length: 14; clone size: -; D gene: TRBD2; V gene: TRBV7-3; CDR3 protein: CASTLAGAPPEQFF; CDR3 DNA: TGTGCCAGCACACTAGCGGGAGCCCCTCCCGAGCAGTTCTTC
J gene: TRBJ1-5; CDR3 length: 14; clone size: many; D gene: -; V gene: TRBV2; CDR3 protein: CASKQATTDQPQHF; CDR3 DNA: TGTGCCAGCAAACAGGCGACAACTGATCAGCCCCAGCATTTT
J gene: TRBJ2-1; CDR3 length: 15; clone size: -; D gene: TRBD2; V gene: TRBV20-1; CDR3 protein: CSETPGLAGNNEQFF; CDR3 DNA: TGCAGCGAAACTCCGGGACTAGCGGGGAACAATGAGCAGTTCTTC
J gene: TRBJ2-1; CDR3 length: 16; clone size: few; D gene: TRBD2; V gene: TRBV24-1; CDR3 protein: CATSARSGSGSNEQFF; CDR3 DNA: TGTGCCACCAGTGCGCGATCGGGTAGCGGGAGTAATGAGCAGTTCTTC
J gene: TRBJ2-5; CDR3 length: 19; clone size: -; D gene: TRBD2; V gene: TRBV7-2; CDR3 protein: CASSLGRRLAGGPRETQYF; CDR3 DNA: TGTGCCAGCAGCTTAGGTCGTCGACTAGCGGGGGGGCCGAGAGAGACCCAGTACTTC
J gene: TRBJ2-7; CDR3 length: 13; clone size: -; D gene: TRBD1; V gene: TRBV10-3; CDR3 protein: CAISPQGAREQYF; CDR3 DNA: TGTGCCATCAGCCCACAGGGGGCGCGTGAGCAGTACTTC
J gene: TRBJ2-3; CDR3 length: 15; clone size: -; D gene: -; V gene: TRBV7-2; CDR3 protein: CASSGHTGSYGTQYF; CDR3 DNA: TGTGCCAGCAGCGGCCACACTGGTTCTTATGGAACGCAGTATTTT
J gene: TRBJ2-5; CDR3 length: 14; clone size: once; D gene: -; V gene: TRBV29-1; CDR3 protein: CSVVGGGHGETQYF; CDR3 DNA: TGCAGCGTTGTAGGGGGGGGACATGGGGAGACCCAGTACTTC
J gene: TRBJ1-3; CDR3 length: 13; clone size: many; D gene: -; V gene: TRBV19; CDR3 protein: CASSIVSGNTIYF; CDR3 DNA: TGTGCCAGTAGTATAGTTTCTGGAAACACCATATATTTT
J gene: TRBJ2-2; CDR3 length: 17; clone size: many; D gene: -; V gene: TRBV4-1; CDR3 protein: CASSQVDMGLNTGELFF; CDR3 DNA: TGCGCCAGCAGCCAAGTTGATATGGGACTGAACACCGGGGAGCTGTTTTTT